Following are 5 T cell receptor delta chains from one sample sequenced in a study of gamma-delta chains in newborns, infants, children. TCRdb reprocessed the reads using CATT. The repertoire has 5,500 to 7,500 delta-chain clones, 2.1% of them found once; the top ten carry about a tenth. The sequenced sample consisted of blood. Receptor source: a child who was a newborn, infant or young child, either healthy, febrile or measles-vaccinated (not recorded which).

To note about this clone: The DNA translation disagrees with the TCRdb protein at residue 9, so the protein in this description comes from the DNA. Other DNA sequences in the sample encode the same CDR3. The J gene is TRDJ3, the V gene TRDV2; TRDD3 matches 10 bases. Germline CDR1 reads GEAIGNYY; CDR2 reads EKD. CDR3 length equals 19 residues. Unmatched junction bases numbered 6, after V lost 2 bases and J lost 0 bases. The chain's CDR3 is CACDSTGGCSSWDTRQMFF. CDR3 coding DNA: TGTGCCTGTGACAGTACTGGGGGATGCAGCTCCTGGGACACCCGACAGATGTTTTTC.

This clone was seen more than once but under ten times. TCRdb's listed protein matches a much larger clone and diverges from this DNA's translation at residue 3, likely through a read error; the protein shown comes from the DNA. This chain connects TRDV2 to TRDJ3; 12 bases agree with TRDD3. The CDR3 loop spans 19 amino acids. Germline V gene sequence: CDR1 GEAIGNYY, CDR2 EKD. The CDR3 DNA reads TGTGCCCGTGACACCGCTGGGGGATACGCATCCTGGGACACCCGACAGATGTTTTTC. This codes for CARDTAGGYASWDTRQMFF.

Comments on this clone: Given a far larger clone just one base away, this is likely a sequencing read error. The chain carries TRDV2 and TRDJ3; 12 bases map to TRDD3. CDR1 is GEAIGNYY, CDR2 EKD, per germline. The CDR3 has 17 amino acids. CDR3 DNA sequence: TGTGCCTGTGACAGTACTGGGGGATACTGGGACACCCGACAGGTGTTTTTC. Amino acid sequence: CACDSTGGYWDTRQVFF.

Only a few counts were recorded for this clone. A far bigger clonotype differs at one base, so this is likely a read error. Other DNA sequences within the sample encode an identical CDR3. The genes are TRDV2 and TRDJ1; 9 bases are a match to TRDD3. The CDR3 spans 14 residues. The germline CDR1 and CDR2 sequences are GEAIGNYY and EKD. Trimming took 7 bases from V and 4 from J; bases not matched to a gene: 9. CDR3 loop: CACDLLLGDDKLIF. The DNA for the CDR3 is TGTGCCTGCGACCTCTTACTGGGGGACGATAAACTCATCTTT.

Notes on this clone: A read error is the likely source, as a far larger clone sits one nucleotide away. Additional DNA sequences in this sample encode the identical CDR3. V usage is TRDV2 and J usage is TRDJ3; D is perhaps TRDD3 (5 bases). Germline CDR1 is GEAIGNYY and CDR2 is EKD. The CDR3 has 18 amino acids. The CDR3 spells CACDTLGQHSWDTRQMFF. CDR3 sequence (DNA): TGTGCTTGTGACACCCTGGGCCAGCACTCCTGGGACACCCGACAGATGTTTTTC.